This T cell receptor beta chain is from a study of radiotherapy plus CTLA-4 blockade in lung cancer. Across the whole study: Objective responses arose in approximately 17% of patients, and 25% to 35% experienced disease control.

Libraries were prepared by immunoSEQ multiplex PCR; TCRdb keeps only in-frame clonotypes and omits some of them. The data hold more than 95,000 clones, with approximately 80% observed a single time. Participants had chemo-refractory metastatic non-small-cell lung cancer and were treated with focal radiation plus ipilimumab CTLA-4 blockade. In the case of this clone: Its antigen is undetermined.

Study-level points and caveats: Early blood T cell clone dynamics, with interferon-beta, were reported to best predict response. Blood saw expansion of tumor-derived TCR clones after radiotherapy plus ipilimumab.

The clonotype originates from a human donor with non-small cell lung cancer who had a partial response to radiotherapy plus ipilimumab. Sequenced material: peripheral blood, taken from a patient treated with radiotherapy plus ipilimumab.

CDR3: CASTSTSANTGELFF. DNA of the CDR3: TGTGCCAGCACCTCGACTAGCGCGAACACCGGGGAGCTGTTTTTT. This chain links TRBV28 with TRBJ2-2, with TRBD2 identical over 8 bases. This CDR3 region has 15 residues. The J segment lost 0 bases and the V segment lost 7 bases, leaving 4 bases of the junction unmatched. Germline V CDR1 and CDR2: MDHEN, SYDVKM.